The 29 T cell receptor beta chains given below trace back to one sample, sequenced in a study of T cell responses to AZD1222 COVID-19 vaccine. TCRdb's copy holds only in-frame clones and misses some; the assay was immunoSEQ multiplex PCR. The table shows around 110,000 clones, with 70% to 90% occurring only once. The sample in question was peripheral blood, obtained 28 days after the second AZD1222 dose. The receptors were sampled from an adult who received the AZD1222 COVID-19 vaccine.

V is TRBV4-3 and J is TRBJ2-7, with D perhaps matching TRBD1 (5 bases). Germline lookup yields CDR1 LGHNA and CDR2 YSLEER. The CDR3 has 13 residues. V shed 0 bases and J shed 5 bases, with 8 bases lying between them. Written as DNA, the CDR3 is TGCGCCAGCAGCCAAGATAAGACAGACGAGCAGTACTTC. It translates to CASSQDKTDEQYF.

This rearrangement joins TRBV9 to TRBJ1-2; D is undetermined. CDR1 and CDR2 (germline): SGDLS, YYNGEE. Deletions cut 0 bases from V and 8 bases from J, with 11 bases between. The CDR3 totals 13 residues. In DNA, the CDR3 is TGTGCCAGCAGCGTAGATCCGAACTCAGGCTACACCTTC. This codes for CASSVDPNSGYTF.

The table lists this clone with a count of one. The chain carries TRBV7-2 and TRBJ1-6; D is uncertain. Deletions cut 3 bases from V and 15 bases from J, with 18 bases between. CDR3 length: 14 amino acids. CDR1 is SGHTA and CDR2 is FQGNSA in the germline V gene. CDR3 amino acids: CASSLAKYGSLLHF. CDR3 bases: TGTGCCAGCAGCTTGGCAAAGTATGGCTCTCTCCTCCACTTT.

V gene TRBV27 combines with J gene TRBJ2-7; possibly TRBD1 for D (6 bases). In germline, CDR1 is MNHEY, CDR2 SMNVEV (reference sequence). The ends were cut back, 5 bases at V and 7 bases at J, with 12 bases in the middle. CDR3 length equals 12 residues. The CDR3 reads CASSTEGEEQYF. The CDR3 nucleotides are TGTGCCAGCAGTACCGAGGGGGAAGAGCAGTACTTC.

The chain is built from TRBV27 and TRBJ2-7; 7 bases agree with TRBD1. The J segment lost 4 bases and the V segment lost 2 bases, leaving 11 bases of the junction unmatched. The V gene's germline CDR1 is MNHEY and CDR2 SMNVEV (reference sequence). The CDR3 consists of 16 residues. The CDR3 is CASSLSLGQARYEQYF. As DNA, the CDR3 is TGTGCCAGCAGTTTAAGCCTAGGACAGGCTCGTTACGAGCAGTACTTC.

The genes are TRBV7-6 and TRBJ2-3, with TRBD1 matching 7 bases. The germline CDR1 and CDR2 sequences are SGHVS and FNYEAQ. The CDR3 loop spans 14 amino acids. Trimming at V came to 3 bases and at J to 6 bases, leaving 6 bases not matched to a gene. The CDR3 DNA reads as TGTGCCAGCAGCTTGACAGGGCGATGGGATACGCAGTATTTT. Its translation is CASSLTGRWDTQYF.

This clone appeared a single time. The chain uses TRBV9 and TRBJ1-1, with a weak D call TRBD1 (5 bases). Per the germline V gene, CDR1 is SGDLS and CDR2 is YYNGEE. Deletions cut 0 bases from V and 1 base from J, with 10 bases between. The CDR3 spans 15 residues. The CDR3 region has the DNA TGTGCCAGCAGCGTAGAAGGAGGGGCGAACACTGAAGCTTTCTTT. Amino acid sequence: CASSVEGGANTEAFF.

The gene calls are TRBV9 and TRBJ2-1; D remains unclear. This CDR3 comprises 15 residues. CDR1 SGDLS and CDR2 YYNGEE come from the germline V gene. The ends were cut back, 0 bases at V and 0 bases at J, with 7 bases in the middle. The CDR3 nucleotides read TGTGCCAGCAGCGTAGAACCAAGCTCCTACAATGAGCAGTTCTTC. Translating it yields CASSVEPSSYNEQFF.

The chain couples TRBV6-5 to TRBJ1-3; D is ambiguous. Between the trimmed V and J ends, which lost 0 bases and 7 bases, there was a span of 7 bases. The length of the CDR3 is 13 residues. CDR1 and CDR2 from the germline V gene are MNHEY and SVGAGI. CDR3 sequence: CASSYSGGNTIYF. The CDR3 coding sequence is TGTGCCAGCAGTTACTCGGGAGGGAACACCATATATTTT.

The V and J genes are TRBV28 and TRBJ1-2, with TRBD1 matching 8 bases. The V segment lost 5 bases and the J segment 8 bases; nucleotides outside the gene matches: 13. This CDR3 has 15 amino acids. Germline CDR1 reads MDHEN; CDR2 reads SYDVKM. The CDR3 nucleotides are TGTGCCAGCAGTCAACCCGACAGGGGCTTGTGGGGCTACACCTTC. Amino acids: CASSQPDRGLWGYTF.

The chain employs TRBV13 and TRBJ1-2, with D perhaps TRBD1 (6 bases). This CDR3 contains 13 residues. Per the germline V gene, CDR1 is PRHDT and CDR2 is FYEKMQ (reference sequence). V was shortened by 1 base and J by 14 bases, with 17 bases between the two germline ends. The CDR3 region is CASSLETGSHPTF. The CDR3 coding sequence is TGTGCCAGCAGCTTAGAAACAGGGTCCCACCCTACCTTC.

This clone has just a few counts. The chain has TRBV3-1 (or the pseudogene TRBV3-2) and TRBJ1-3; D might be TRBD1 (6 bases). Per germline, CDR1 LGHDT and CDR2 YNNKEL (reference sequence). V was cut by 6 bases and J by 0 bases, with 18 bases left in between. The CDR3 covers 17 residues. This chain's CDR3 is CASSGTDRSRSGNTIYF. The CDR3 nucleotides are TGTGCCAGCAGTGGAACCGACAGGAGCCGCTCTGGAAACACCATATATTTT.

V and J are TRBV10-3 and TRBJ2-4, with D tentatively TRBD2 (5 bases). The germline gives CDR1 ENHRY, CDR2 SYGVKD. The CDR3 length is 14 residues. The V end was cut by 1 base, the J end by 3 bases, with 7 bases between. The CDR3 bases are TGTGCCATCAGTGAGTTCGGGAACAAAAACATTCAGTACTTC. As protein: CAISEFGNKNIQYF.

The rearrangement links TRBV5-1 to TRBJ1-3; 9 positions agree with TRBD1. The CDR3 runs 14 residues. CDR1 SGHRS and CDR2 YFSETQ come from the germline V gene. After removal of 7 bases from V and 8 bases from J, the junction contained 10 bases not matched to a gene. In nucleotides, the CDR3 is TGCGCCAGCTCTTCGACAGGGGGAAGGGACACCATATATTTT. The encoded protein is CASSSTGGRDTIYF.

The chain is built from TRBV7-9 and TRBJ1-1; 12 bases are shared with TRBD1. The CDR3 consists of 18 residues. Germline values: CDR1 SEHNR, CDR2 FQNEAQ (reference sequence). V trimming: 2 bases; J trimming: 5 bases; junction bases outside the gene matches: 12. The CDR3 sequence: CASSLWGQGARGRTEAFF. The CDR3 nucleotides read TGTGCCAGCAGCTTATGGGGACAGGGGGCGAGGGGACGGACTGAAGCTTTCTTT.

The CDR3 DNA is TGCAGCGTCTTACAGGGGGCGCGTGCCGAGCAGTACTTC. As protein: CSVLQGARAEQYF. The chain carries TRBV29-1 and TRBJ2-7; TRBD1 matches 9 bases. V gave up 6 bases and J gave up 6 bases; unmatched junction bases: 9. The germline V gene has CDR1 SQVTM and CDR2 ANQGSEA. This CDR3 comprises 13 residues.

In the case of this clone: One junction end does not reproduce the germline sequence, and a read error may be involved. The rearrangement uses TRBV2 and TRBJ1-2, with a weak D call TRBD1 (5 bases). This CDR3 has 10 amino acids. Germline V gene lookup returns CDR1 SNHLY and CDR2 FYNNEI. CDR3 region: CASNGDSTLF. CDR3 bases: TGTGCCAGCAACGGGGACTCCACCCTCTTC.

The chain has TRBV6-6 and TRBJ1-4; the D is unclear. CDR1 MNHNY and CDR2 SVGAGI come from the germline V gene (reference sequence). Between the trimmed V and J ends, which lost 5 bases and 8 bases, there was a span of 9 bases. The length of the CDR3 is 12 residues. The CDR3, as DNA: TGTGCCAGCAGTAGGAGTAGGGAAAAACTGTTTTTT. The encoded protein is CASSRSREKLFF.

This clone was picked up one time. The V and J genes are TRBV7-9 and TRBJ2-5; TRBD2 matches 9 bases. The J segment lost 5 bases and the V segment lost 1 base, leaving 5 bases of the junction unmatched. The germline gives CDR1 SEHNR, CDR2 FQNEAQ (reference sequence). The CDR3 contains 15 residues. CDR3 loop: CASSLGGLAGETQYF. The CDR3 DNA follows: TGTGCCAGCAGCTTAGGGGGACTAGCAGGGGAGACCCAGTACTTC.

Written as DNA, the CDR3 is TGCAGTGCTAGTAGCGGGACAGGGACGGGATTTGTAAGCGAGCAGTACTTC. Residues: CSASSGTGTGFVSEQYF. The J gene is TRBJ2-7, the V gene TRBV20-1, with D possibly being TRBD1 (9 bases). The V gene's germline CDR1 is DFQATT and CDR2 SNEGSKA (reference sequence). CDR3 length equals 17 residues. Trimming left V 3 bases short and J 6 bases short, with 27 bases between.

The V and J genes are TRBV20-1 and TRBJ1-1, with D hard to call. Trimming removed 5 bases from V and 14 bases from J, with 9 bases in between. The germline CDR1 and CDR2 sequences are DFQATT and SNEGSKA (reference sequence). The CDR3 covers 8 residues. In DNA form, the CDR3 reads TGCAGTGCTGGCGGAGGGTTCTTT. Residues: CSAGGGFF.

The gene calls are TRBV6-2 or TRBV6-3 and TRBJ1-3, with D unclear. Trimming took 2 bases from V and 0 from J, leaving 11 bases between them. The CDR3 loop spans 16 amino acids. From germline, CDR1 is MNHEY and CDR2 SVGEGT. CDR3 nucleotides: TGTGCCAGCAGTTACCAGCAGGCTCGCTCTGGAAACACCATATATTTT. It encodes CASSYQQARSGNTIYF.

V and J are TRBV6-5 and TRBJ1-4; D is undetermined. The germline V gene encodes CDR1 MNHEY and CDR2 SVGAGI. The CDR3 extends over 15 amino acids. V was clipped by 5 bases and J by 8 bases, with 18 bases between them. The CDR3 DNA reads as TGTGCCAGCAGTCAACTCCGGGCCCGGGAGGAAAAACTGTTTTTT. It yields the protein CASSQLRAREEKLFF.

The V call is TRBV11-3, the J call TRBJ2-2; D is perhaps TRBD1 (6 bases). Germline CDR1 SGHNT, CDR2 YENEEA. The CDR3 covers 15 residues. Trimming took off 5 bases at V and 0 bases at J, with 10 bases between the two ends. CDR3 sequence (DNA): TGTGCCAGCAGCCCACAGGGCTCGAACACCGGGGAGCTGTTTTTT. Translation: CASSPQGSNTGELFF.

The chain carries TRBV19 and TRBJ2-1; D gene ambiguous. This CDR3 has 13 residues. Trimming removed 3 bases from V and 3 bases from J, with 6 bases in between. Germline CDR1 is LNHDA and CDR2 is SQIVND (reference sequence). This CDR3 is CASSIGYYNEQFF. The CDR3 nucleotides read TGTGCCAGTAGTATCGGCTACTACAATGAGCAGTTCTTC.

CDR3 sequence reads: CASSLEQGNEQFF. The CDR3, as DNA: TGTGCCAGCAGCTTAGAACAGGGTAATGAGCAGTTCTTC. The chain is built from TRBV7-2 and TRBJ2-1; a weak D match, TRBD1 (6 bases). Germline loops: CDR1 SGHTA, CDR2 FQGNSA. Trimming took 1 base from V and 7 from J, leaving 8 bases between them. The CDR3 totals 13 residues.

This clone has more than one count but fewer than ten. This chain uses TRBV7-3 with TRBJ1-2, with D perhaps TRBD1 (5 bases). Trimming took off 2 bases at V and 8 bases at J, with 21 bases between the two ends. Germline-derived CDR1 and CDR2 are SGHTA and FQGTGA. This CDR3 has 16 residues. The CDR3 coding sequence is TGTGCCAGCAGCTTATTTGGTGCGGGGGAGAAGGGCGGCTACACCTTC. Protein: CASSLFGAGEKGGYTF.

The chain is built from TRBV12-3 or TRBV12-4 and TRBJ2-7, with 9 nucleotides matching TRBD1. CDR3 length equals 13 residues. The J segment lost 10 bases and the V segment lost 2 bases, leaving 6 bases of the junction unmatched. CDR3 nucleotides: TGTGCCAGCAGTTTACAGGACAGGGGTCCCCAGTACTTC. It is translated as CASSLQDRGPQYF.

The V and J genes are TRBV27 and TRBJ1-1; 9 positions agree with TRBD1. This CDR3 has 14 residues. J was trimmed by 5 bases and V by 6 bases; bases with no gene match: 7. Germline V gene sequence: CDR1 MNHEY, CDR2 SMNVEV (reference sequence). The CDR3 region has the DNA TGTGCCAGCAGACCACAGGGGGCGCGAACTGAAGCTTTCTTT. Encoded protein: CASRPQGARTEAFF.